Sequencing of this T cell receptor (beta chain) was carried out in a study of blood T cell repertoires in COVID-19. Study overall: In each case, the material was cDNA or gDNA derived from T cells, B-cell-depleted T cells, or PBMCs.

The V and J ends lost 5 bases and 5 bases respectively, with 15 bases between them. Germline-derived CDR1 and CDR2 are LNHDA and SQIVND (reference sequence). CDR3 length: 15 residues. The table came from immunoSEQ multiplex PCR; TCRdb's copy has only in-frame clones and leaves some out. The data hold some 130,000 clones, with over 80% observed a single time. Sequencing was done on a sample of peripheral blood. The chain combines TRBV19 with TRBJ2-2, with D possibly being TRBD2 (7 bases). The TCR originated in a man between 65 and 85 years old with acute or convalescent COVID-19. As DNA, the CDR3 is TGTGCCAGTAGTGCGCAAGGGGGGGTAACCGGGGAGCTGTTTTTT. It codes for CASSAQGGVTGELFF.